The 17 T cell receptor beta chains listed next were all sequenced from one sample in a study of metastatic and nonmetastatic thyroid tumors. Thyroid surgery had not been preceded by any treatment in any patient. TCRdb re-called clones from the PCR reads using MiXCR. Here the sample spans more than 8,500 clones, approximately 11% being singletons. What was sequenced was tumor tissue. These receptor sequences come from a female donor with papillary thyroid cancer or a benign thyroid nodule (not recorded which). Some clones in this sample may be carry-over from other donors' samples.

In its sample, this clone is medium-sized. The chain is built from TRBV12-3 or TRBV12-4 and TRBJ1-6; D uncertain. V was clipped by 5 bases and J by 6 bases, with 11 bases between them. This CDR3 comprises 14 residues. In DNA, the CDR3 is TGTGCCAGCAGTCCCCAGGAGACTAATTCACCCCTCCACTTT. Its translation is CASSPQETNSPLHF.

This clone was detected only a few times. V gene TRBV3-1 combines with J gene TRBJ2-5; D is perhaps TRBD2 (6 bases). Trimming cost V 8 bases and J 5 bases, with 18 bases left between them. Germline CDR1 reads LGHDT; CDR2 reads YNNKEL (reference sequence). CDR3 length equals 14 residues. CDR3 protein: CASRGIGLQETQYF. CDR3 DNA: TGTGCCAGCCGGGGGATAGGATTGCAGGAGACCCAGTACTTC.

This clone is medium-sized in the sample. The chain is built from TRBV2 and TRBJ1-6; D call uncertain. Trimming left V 6 bases short and J 6 bases short, with 6 bases between. This CDR3 has 12 residues. Per the germline V gene, CDR1 is SNHLY and CDR2 is FYNNEI. CDR3 sequence reads: CASRKTNSPLHF. In DNA form, the CDR3 reads TGTGCCAGCAGAAAGACTAATTCACCCCTCCACTTT.

Ten or more counts support this clone. The rearrangement joins TRBV20-1 to TRBJ1-2; 9 positions agree with TRBD1. CDR3 length: 15 amino acids. The junction had 5 bases not matched to a gene; V was cut back by 0 bases and J by 3 bases. Per the germline V gene, CDR1 is DFQATT and CDR2 is SNEGSKA (reference sequence). DNA of the CDR3: TGCAGTGCTAGAGATCGGGACAGGGAGTACTATGGCTACACCTTC. It yields the protein CSARDRDREYYGYTF.

This clone has a count of ten or more. This rearrangement joins TRBV15 to TRBJ2-5; D might be TRBD1 (5 bases). Germline V lookup: CDR1 LNHNV, CDR2 YYDKDF (reference sequence). V lost 5 bases and J 5 bases, leaving 12 bases between the germline ends. The CDR3 loop spans 13 amino acids. CDR3 in DNA: TGTGCCACCAGCCTCCACGCAGGGGAGACCCAGTACTTC. Its protein is CATSLHAGETQYF.

Within the sample, this clone is medium-sized (0.01 to 0.1%). V gene TRBV7-9 combines with J gene TRBJ2-1; D not certain. CDR3 length equals 12 residues. The germline CDR1 and CDR2 sequences are SEHNR and FQNEAQ (reference sequence). Trimming left V 6 bases short and J 9 bases short, with 12 bases between. The CDR3 here is CASSSARPEQFF. CDR3 in DNA: TGTGCCAGCAGTTCTGCCCGGCCTGAGCAGTTCTTC.

The table lists this clone with many counts. The V and J genes are TRBV11-3 and TRBJ2-1; TRBD2 is a possible D gene (5 bases). From germline, CDR1 is SGHNT and CDR2 YENEEA. V gave up 4 bases and J gave up 0 bases, with 7 bases separating them. The CDR3 has 14 amino acids. This CDR3 is CASSSRDSYNEQFF. The CDR3 DNA is TGTGCCAGCAGCTCACGGGACTCCTACAATGAGCAGTTCTTC.

Ten or more counts support this clone. V gene TRBV5-1 combines with J gene TRBJ2-1, with TRBD2 matching 10 bases. CDR1 is SGHRS and CDR2 is YFSETQ in the germline V gene. After removal of 1 base from V and 4 bases from J, the junction contained 2 bases not matched to a gene. The CDR3 has 15 residues. The CDR3 reads CASSLTSGTYNEQFF. CDR3 DNA sequence: TGCGCCAGCAGCTTGACTAGCGGGACTTACAATGAGCAGTTCTTC.

This clone came up many times. The same CDR3 is also encoded by other DNA sequences in this sample. The gene calls are TRBV11-1 and TRBJ2-7, with 7 nucleotides matching TRBD1. V was clipped by 1 base and J by 2 bases; unmatched bases: 8. Germline assignment: CDR1 SGHAT and CDR2 FQDESV (reference sequence). This CDR3 contains 16 residues. This CDR3 reads CASSLVSTTGTYEQYF. In nucleotides, the CDR3 is TGTGCCAGCAGCTTAGTCAGCACGACAGGGACCTACGAGCAGTACTTC.

Sample share makes this clone medium-sized. This sequence joins TRBV6-1 and TRBJ2-7, with D possibly matching TRBD2 (6 bases). This CDR3 contains 17 residues. The germline V and J ends were trimmed by 5 bases and 0 bases, with 20 bases remaining between them. In germline, CDR1 is MNHNS, CDR2 SASEGT. The CDR3 coding sequence is TGTGCCAGCAGTCGCCAATCAGAGGAGGGCAGCTCCTACGAGCAGTACTTC. Amino acids: CASSRQSEEGSSYEQYF.

There are many counts of this clone. Its ends do not fully match the called genes, so a read error is possible. The rearrangement uses TRBV20-1 and TRBJ2-4, with 11 nucleotides matching TRBD2. This CDR3 region has 14 residues. CDR1 is DFQATT, CDR2 SNEGSKA, per germline (reference sequence). CDR3 sequence: CSARDQRGTSGSGF. The CDR3 DNA is TGCAGTGCTAGAGATCAGAGGGGGACTAGCGGATCAGGTTTC.

In its sample, this clone was seen many times. The chain links TRBV11-2 to TRBJ1-6; the D is unclear. The CDR3 loop spans 12 amino acids. Trimming took 3 bases from V and 9 from J, leaving 6 bases between them. CDR1 and CDR2 (germline): SGHAT, FQNNGV. The CDR3 sequence is CASSFGSSPLHF. Written as DNA, the CDR3 is TGTGCCAGCAGCTTTGGAAGTTCACCCCTCCACTTT.

A word on this clone: This could be a read error, since a much larger clone is one nucleotide away. In the same sample, other DNA sequences code for this CDR3. The chain has TRBV18 and TRBJ1-2; D is unclear. Trimming took off 2 bases at V and 8 bases at J, with 9 bases between the two ends. The CDR3 is 12 amino acids. Germline CDR1 reads KGHSH; CDR2 reads LQKENI. CDR3: CASSPSGYGYTF. CDR3 DNA: TGTGCCAGCTCACCATCCGGGTACGGCTACACCTTC.

This clone was observed at least ten times. V usage is TRBV5-6 and J usage is TRBJ2-7, with TRBD1 matching 9 bases. This CDR3 comprises 12 residues. Trimming cost V 5 bases and J 6 bases; bases outside gene matches: 3. Germline V CDR1 and CDR2: SGHDT, YYEEEE. The CDR3 DNA follows: TGTGCCAGCAGGACAGGGGGGGGCGAGCAGTACTTC. Translating gives CASRTGGGEQYF.

This clone was detected a few times. The junction differs from germline at one of its ends, possibly a read error. The CDR3 here is CASSPSGRALLLF. The CDR3 region has the DNA TGTGCCAGCAGCCCTAGCGGGAGGGCCTTGCTGCTCTTC. This rearrangement joins TRBV12-3 or TRBV12-4 to TRBJ2-1, with 12 bases matching TRBD2. The CDR3 runs 13 residues.

This clone was observed many times. The V gene is TRBV7-2, the J gene TRBJ1-2; D gene unclear. V was clipped by 3 bases and J by 1 base, with 9 bases between them. Germline lookup yields CDR1 SGHTA and CDR2 FQGNSA. This CDR3 spans 14 amino acids. CDR3 DNA sequence: TGTGCCAGCAGCTTGGGCGGGAATAACTATGGCTACACCTTC. Translated, it gives CASSLGGNNYGYTF.

This clone has only a few counts. This CDR3 is CASSIGQGVGYTF. For the CDR3, the DNA is TGTGCCAGCAGTATTGGACAGGGCGTTGGCTACACCTTC. This rearrangement joins TRBV28 to TRBJ1-2, with 8 bases lining up with TRBD1. CDR3 length: 13 residues. Trimming at V came to 5 bases and at J to 7 bases, leaving 6 bases not matched to a gene. Germline values: CDR1 MDHEN, CDR2 SYDVKM.